This T cell receptor beta chain stems from a study of Ad26.COV2.S vaccination and SARS-CoV-2 variants. Study findings and constraints: Spike-specific TCR breadth in vaccine recipients exceeded that seen in placebo recipients. Breadth and depth estimates from TCRs may understate total T cell responses.

Details on this clone: Its target is not known.

Germline-derived CDR1 and CDR2 are LGHNA and YSLEER. The length of the CDR3 is 14 residues. V shed 2 bases and J 8 bases; nucleotides not matched to a gene: 7. The method was immunoSEQ multiplex PCR; TCRdb's version includes in-frame clones alone and lacks a portion of them. The sample holds around 340,000 clones, roughly 89% seen once. The treatment was: around 19 received Ad26.COV2.S at low or high dose, single or two shots; several received placebo; per-sample allocation not given. Each sample was drawn 63 days after the first injection (of vaccine or placebo). Recruitment in Boston yielded a donor of adult age, 18-55 years. Its platform was an Ad26 vector, and its expressed antigen was Wuhan-strain SARS-CoV-2 spike.

This specimen consisted of peripheral blood, obtained in a trial of Ad26.COV2.S vaccine versus placebo. The clonotype was recovered from a person aged 18-65 years who received the Ad26.COV2.S COVID-19 vaccine or a placebo. V usage is TRBV4-3 and J usage is TRBJ1-2; 8 bases align to TRBD1. CDR3 amino acids: CASSQTPGGLGYTF. The CDR3 bases are TGCGCCAGCAGCCAAACCCCAGGGGGCCTGGGCTACACCTTC.